This T cell receptor beta chain was obtained from a study of shared clonotypes between healthy human individuals. The ends were cut back, 0 bases at V and 4 bases at J, with 4 bases in the middle. Germline CDR1 MNHEY, CDR2 SVGAGI. This CDR3 is 13 amino acids long. Unsorted PBMC replicate PCRs drew on roughly 320 ng DNA, representing some 32,000 T cell genomes. Measured with immunoSEQ multiplex PCR; TCRdb has only the in-frame clones, and not every one. This table holds fewer than 650,000 clones, around three quarters found once. The specimen was PBMCs. The V and J genes are TRBV6-5 and TRBJ2-1, with D hard to call. The origin of this receptor is a woman in her thirties or forties in good health. Some clones in this sample may be carry-over from other donors' samples. CDR3 loop: CASSYSLYNEQFF. The CDR3 nucleotides read TGTGCCAGCAGTTACTCACTGTACAATGAGCAGTTCTTC.